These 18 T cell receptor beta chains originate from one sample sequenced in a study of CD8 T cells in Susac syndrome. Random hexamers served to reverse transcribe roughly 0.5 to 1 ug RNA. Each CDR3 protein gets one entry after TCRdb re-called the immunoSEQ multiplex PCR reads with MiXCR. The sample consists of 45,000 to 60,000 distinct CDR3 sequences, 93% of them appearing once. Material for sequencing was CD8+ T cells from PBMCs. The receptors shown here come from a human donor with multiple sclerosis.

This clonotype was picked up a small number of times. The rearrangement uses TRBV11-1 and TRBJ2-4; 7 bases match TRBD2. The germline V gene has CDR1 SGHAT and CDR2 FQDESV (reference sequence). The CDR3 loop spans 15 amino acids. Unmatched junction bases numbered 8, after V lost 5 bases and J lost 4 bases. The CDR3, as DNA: TGTGCCAGCAGCCCAACCAGCGGGGTAAAAAACATTCAGTACTTC. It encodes CASSPTSGVKNIQYF.

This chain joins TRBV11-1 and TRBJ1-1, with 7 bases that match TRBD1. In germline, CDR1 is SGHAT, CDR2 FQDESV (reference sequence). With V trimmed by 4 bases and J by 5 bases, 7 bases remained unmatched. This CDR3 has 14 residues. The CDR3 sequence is CASSYDRERTEAFF. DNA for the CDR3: TGTGCCAGCAGCTATGACAGGGAGCGAACTGAAGCTTTCTTT.

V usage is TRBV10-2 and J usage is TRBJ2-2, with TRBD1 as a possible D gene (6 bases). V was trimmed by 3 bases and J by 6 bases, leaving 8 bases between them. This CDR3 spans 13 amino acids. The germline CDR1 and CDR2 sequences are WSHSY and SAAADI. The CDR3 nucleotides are TGCGCCAGCAGTGACAGGGGATCCGGGGAGCTGTTTTTT. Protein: CASSDRGSGELFF.

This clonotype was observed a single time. The CDR3 reads CASIDSYEQYF. CDR3 sequence (DNA): TGTGCCAGCATTGACAGCTACGAGCAGTACTTC. This chain uses TRBV2 with TRBJ2-7; tentatively, D is TRBD1 (5 bases). The germline V gene has CDR1 SNHLY and CDR2 FYNNEI. V was pared by 7 bases and J by 3 bases, with 7 bases between. The CDR3 runs 11 residues.

CDR3 DNA: TGTGCCACCAGCAGAGAGGGAGGCGGGGCAACCTACGAGCAGTACTTC. Protein: CATSREGGGATYEQYF. The chain recombines TRBV15 with TRBJ2-7, with D possibly TRBD2 on 6 matching bases. The CDR3 consists of 16 residues. V was trimmed by 0 bases and J by 2 bases, leaving 14 bases between them. Germline CDR1 is LNHNV and CDR2 is YYDKDF (reference sequence).

CDR3 sequence: CSIKPLGPQFNTGELFF. CDR3 bases: TGCAGTATCAAACCCTTGGGGCCCCAATTTAACACCGGGGAGCTGTTTTTT. The chain is built from TRBV20-1 and TRBJ2-2; tentative D call: TRBD1 (5 bases). Germline CDR1 DFQATT, CDR2 SNEGSKA (reference sequence). Between the trimmed V and J ends, which lost 8 bases and 2 bases, there was a span of 24 bases. This CDR3 is built from 17 residues.

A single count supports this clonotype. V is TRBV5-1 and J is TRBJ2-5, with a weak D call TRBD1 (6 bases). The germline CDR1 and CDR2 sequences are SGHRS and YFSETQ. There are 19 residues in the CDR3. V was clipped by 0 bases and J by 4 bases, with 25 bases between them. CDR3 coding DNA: TGCGCCAGCAGCTTGGGGGACATCGTCACAACCATTACCGGAGAGACCCAGTACTTC. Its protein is CASSLGDIVTTITGETQYF.

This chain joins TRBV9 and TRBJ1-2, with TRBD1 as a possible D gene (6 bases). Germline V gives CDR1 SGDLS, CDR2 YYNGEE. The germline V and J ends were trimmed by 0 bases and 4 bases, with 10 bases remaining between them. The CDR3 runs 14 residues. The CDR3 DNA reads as TGTGCCAGCAGCGTAGCTACAGGGATCTATGGCTACACCTTC. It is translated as CASSVATGIYGYTF.

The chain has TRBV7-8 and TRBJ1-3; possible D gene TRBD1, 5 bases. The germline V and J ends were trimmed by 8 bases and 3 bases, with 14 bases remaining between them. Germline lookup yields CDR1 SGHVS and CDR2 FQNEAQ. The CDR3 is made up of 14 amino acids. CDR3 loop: CASGGIMGGNTIYF. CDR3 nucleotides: TGTGCCAGCGGGGGGATCATGGGTGGAAACACCATATATTTT.

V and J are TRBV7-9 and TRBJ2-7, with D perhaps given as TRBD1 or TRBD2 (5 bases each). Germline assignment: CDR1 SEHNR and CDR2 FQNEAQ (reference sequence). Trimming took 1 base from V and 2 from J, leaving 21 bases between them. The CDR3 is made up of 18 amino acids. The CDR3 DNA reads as TGTGCCAGCAGCTTAGAAGTGTGGGACCGCCGAACTCCCTACGAGCAGTACTTC. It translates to CASSLEVWDRRTPYEQYF.

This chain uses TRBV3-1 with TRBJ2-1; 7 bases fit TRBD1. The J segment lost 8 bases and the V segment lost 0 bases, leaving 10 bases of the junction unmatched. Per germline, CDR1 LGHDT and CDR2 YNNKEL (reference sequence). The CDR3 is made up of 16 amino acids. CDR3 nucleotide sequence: TGTGCCAGCAGCCAAGAGGGCCGTAAGGGGGCTGATGAGCAGTTCTTC. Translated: CASSQEGRKGADEQFF.

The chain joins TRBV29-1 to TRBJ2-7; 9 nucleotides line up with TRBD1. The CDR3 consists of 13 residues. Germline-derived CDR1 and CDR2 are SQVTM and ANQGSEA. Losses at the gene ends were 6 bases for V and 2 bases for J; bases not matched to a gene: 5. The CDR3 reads CSVPGQGAYEQYF. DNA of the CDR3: TGCAGCGTCCCGGGACAGGGAGCCTACGAGCAGTACTTC.

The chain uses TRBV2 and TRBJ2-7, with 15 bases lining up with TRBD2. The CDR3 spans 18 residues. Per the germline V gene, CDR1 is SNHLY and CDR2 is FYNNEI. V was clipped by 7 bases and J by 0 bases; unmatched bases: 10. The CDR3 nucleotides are TGTGCCAGCACCGAGGGACTAGCGGGGGGATCCTTCTCCTACGAGCAGTACTTC. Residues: CASTEGLAGGSFSYEQYF.

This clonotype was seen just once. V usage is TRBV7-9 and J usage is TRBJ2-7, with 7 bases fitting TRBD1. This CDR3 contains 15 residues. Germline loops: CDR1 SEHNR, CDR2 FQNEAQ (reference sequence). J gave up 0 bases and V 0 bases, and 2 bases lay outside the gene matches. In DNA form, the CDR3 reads TGTGCCAGCAGCTTAGCGGGACAGCGCTCCTACGAGCAGTACTTC. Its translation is CASSLAGQRSYEQYF.

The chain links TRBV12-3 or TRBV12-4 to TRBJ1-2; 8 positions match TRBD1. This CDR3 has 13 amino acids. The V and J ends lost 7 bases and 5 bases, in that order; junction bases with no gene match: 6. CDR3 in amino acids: CASNSDRVYGYTF. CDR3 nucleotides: TGTGCCAGCAATTCGGACAGGGTGTATGGCTACACCTTC.

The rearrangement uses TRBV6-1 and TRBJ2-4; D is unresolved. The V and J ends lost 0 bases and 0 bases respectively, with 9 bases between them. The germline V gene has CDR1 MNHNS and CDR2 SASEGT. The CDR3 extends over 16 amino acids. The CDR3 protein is CASSEAGSLAKNIQYF. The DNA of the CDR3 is TGTGCCAGCAGTGAAGCGGGCAGCCTAGCCAAAAACATTCAGTACTTC.

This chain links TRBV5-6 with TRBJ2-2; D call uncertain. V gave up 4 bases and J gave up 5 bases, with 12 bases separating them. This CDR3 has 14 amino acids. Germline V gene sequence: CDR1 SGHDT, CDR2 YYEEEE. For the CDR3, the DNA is TGTGCCAGCAGCCCTCCTTCGGCGACCGGGGAGCTGTTTTTT. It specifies CASSPPSATGELFF.

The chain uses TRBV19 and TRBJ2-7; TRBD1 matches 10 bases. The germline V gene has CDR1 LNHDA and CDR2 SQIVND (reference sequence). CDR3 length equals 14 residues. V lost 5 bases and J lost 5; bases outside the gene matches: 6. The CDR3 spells CASSDPGQGNEQYF. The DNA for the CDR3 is TGTGCCAGTAGTGACCCGGGACAGGGGAACGAGCAGTACTTC. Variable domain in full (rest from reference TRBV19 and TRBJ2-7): DGGITQSPKYLFRKEGQNVTLSCEQNLNHDAMYWYRQDPGQGLRLIYYSQIVNDFQKGDIAEGYSVSREKKESFPLTVTSAQKNPTAFYLCASSDPGQGNEQYFGPGTRLTVT.